Listed below are T cell receptor beta chains from one sample, sequenced in a study of blood T cell repertoires in COVID-19. Generated by immunoSEQ multiplex PCR, the TCRdb table keeps only in-frame clones and is missing some. This table holds around 430,000 clones, more than 70% found once. The sequenced sample was peripheral blood. The receptors derive from a woman in her forties or fifties with COVID-19, enrolled during active disease. Each CDR3 is given with its conserved first and last residue. A D gene is named only where the DNA matches it firmly. Clone size appears in some rows only: once, few, many, or a class for an expanded clone.

J: TRBJ2-7; D: -; V: TRBV3-1/TRBV3-2; size: -; DNA: TGTGCCAGCAGCCAAGATTGGCAGACCTACGAGCAGTACTTC; CDR3: CASSQDWQTYEQYF
J: TRBJ2-2; D: TRBD2; V: TRBV25-1; size: -; DNA: TGTGCCAGCAGTGACAGCGGGGTACGCGGGGAGCTGTTTTTT; CDR3: CASSDSGVRGELFF
J: TRBJ1-5; D: -; V: TRBV9; size: -; DNA: TGTGCCAGCAGCGTAGGACTTAGCAATCAGCCCCAGCATTTT; CDR3: CASSVGLSNQPQHF
J: TRBJ1-2; D: -; V: TRBV5-1; size: -; DNA: TGCGCCAGCAGCCCGGTTGGAGCTAACTATGGCTACACCTTC; CDR3: CASSPVGANYGYTF
J: TRBJ2-5; D: TRBD1; V: TRBV9; size: -; DNA: TGTGCCAGCAGCCCTGGAACAAGACAGGGTCGCGAGACCCAGTACTTC; CDR3: CASSPGTRQGRETQYF
J: TRBJ2-7; D: -; V: TRBV30; size: -; DNA: TGTGCCTGGAGTGTGGAGACCTACGAGCAGTACTTC; CDR3: CAWSVETYEQYF
J: TRBJ1-1; D: -; V: TRBV5-1; size: -; DNA: TGCGCCAGCAGCCAAAGCGGGGGAGCTGGAACTGAAGCTTTCTTT; CDR3: CASSQSGGAGTEAFF
J: TRBJ1-2; D: -; V: TRBV3-1/TRBV3-2; size: -; DNA: TGTGCCAGCAGCCGGGGGCGGGGCTACACCTTC; CDR3: CASSRGRGYTF
J: TRBJ2-7; D: TRBD1; V: TRBV7-9; size: -; DNA: TGTGCCAGCAGCTCGGACAGGGGCGAGCAGTACTTC; CDR3: CASSSDRGEQYF
J: TRBJ1-6; D: -; V: TRBV2; size: few; DNA: TGTGCCAGCACATTTCGGCGGCCCCTCCACTTT; CDR3: CASTFRRPLHF
J: TRBJ1-1; D: TRBD1; V: TRBV28; size: -; DNA: TGTGCCAGCAGGATACAGGGGGAAGCTTTCTTT; CDR3: CASRIQGEAFF
J: TRBJ1-6; D: TRBD1; V: TRBV7-8; size: -; DNA: TGTGCCAGCAGCTTAGCGTTCCGGGACAGTTCACCCCTCCACTTT; CDR3: CASSLAFRDSSPLHF
J: TRBJ1-6; D: -; V: TRBV27; size: -; DNA: TGTGCCAGCAGTTTATATCAGAATTCACCCCTCCACTTT; CDR3: CASSLYQNSPLHF
J: TRBJ2-3; D: -; V: TRBV2; size: once; DNA: TGTGCCAGCAGGGGCGGGGGCTATACGCAGTATTTT; CDR3: CASRGGGYTQYF
J: TRBJ2-2; D: -; V: TRBV10-3; size: -; DNA: TGTGCCATCAGAGACAGGTTGAACACCGGGGAGCTGTTTTTT; CDR3: CAIRDRLNTGELFF
J: TRBJ2-3; D: TRBD2; V: TRBV11-3; size: -; DNA: TGTGCCAGCAGCTTCGCCGGGACTAAGCTCAGCACAGATACGCAGTATTTT; CDR3: CASSFAGTKLSTDTQYF
J: TRBJ2-7; D: -; V: TRBV11-2; size: -; DNA: TGTGCCAGCAGCTACGACTCGGGGGAGCAGTACTTC; CDR3: CASSYDSGEQYF
J: TRBJ1-2; D: TRBD1; V: TRBV24-1; size: -; DNA: TGTGCCACCAGTGATTCCCGGACAGGGTGGGGCTACACCTTC; CDR3: CATSDSRTGWGYTF
J: TRBJ1-5; D: TRBD1; V: TRBV19; size: -; DNA: TGTGCCAGTAGTACCGGGACAGAATATCAGCCCCAGCATTTT; CDR3: CASSTGTEYQPQHF
J: TRBJ2-1; D: -; V: TRBV19; size: -; DNA: TGTGCCAGTAGACCAACAGTCGCCTCCTACAATGAGCAGTTCTTC; CDR3: CASRPTVASYNEQFF
J: TRBJ2-2; D: TRBD2; V: TRBV30; size: -; DNA: TGTGCCTGGAGAGACTCGTCTAGCGGGGGCTATCGTGGGGAGCTGTTTTTT; CDR3: CAWRDSSSGGYRGELFF
J: TRBJ2-4; D: TRBD2; V: TRBV18; size: -; DNA: TGTGCCAGCTCACCACGCTCAGCGGGGGTCCGCATTCAGTACTTC; CDR3: CASSPRSAGVRIQYF
J: TRBJ1-4; D: -; V: TRBV5-6; size: -; DNA: TGTGCCAGCAGCCTTTATGGACCGGACACAAATGAAAAACTGTTTTTT; CDR3: CASSLYGPDTNEKLFF
J: TRBJ1-1; D: -; V: TRBV19; size: -; DNA: TGTGCCAGTAAGCGCCCGAACACTGAAGCTTTCTTT; CDR3: CASKRPNTEAFF
J: TRBJ2-3; D: TRBD2; V: TRBV27; size: -; DNA: TGTGCCAGCAGCACGACTAGCGCCAGCACAGATACGCAGTATTTT; CDR3: CASSTTSASTDTQYF
J: TRBJ2-3; D: TRBD1; V: TRBV13; size: -; DNA: TGTGCCAGCAGCTCCGACAGGGGGCTGCAAGATACGCAGTATTTT; CDR3: CASSSDRGLQDTQYF
J: TRBJ1-2; D: TRBD1; V: TRBV7-9; size: -; DNA: TGTGCCAGCAGCTTGTGGGGACAGGGGGCCAGGAATGGCTACACCTTC; CDR3: CASSLWGQGARNGYTF
J: TRBJ2-3; D: TRBD1; V: TRBV2; size: -; DNA: TGTGCCACCCGGGACAGTCATAAAACTCAACCCTCTTATACGCAGTATTTT; CDR3: CATRDSHKTQPSYTQYF
J: TRBJ1-3; D: -; V: TRBV4-2; size: -; DNA: TGTGCCAGCAGCCACACTGCCCCCGCCTCTGGAAACACCATATATTTT; CDR3: CASSHTAPASGNTIYF
J: TRBJ2-7; D: -; V: TRBV7-8; size: -; DNA: TGTGCCAGCAGCTTATTACAGGGTAGACCCTACGAGCAGTACTTC; CDR3: CASSLLQGRPYEQYF
J: TRBJ2-6; D: TRBD1; V: TRBV7-9; size: -; DNA: TGTGCCAGCAGCCCCAGGGGGCGTGGGGCCAACGTCCTGACTTTC; CDR3: CASSPRGRGANVLTF